The source of this T cell receptor (beta chain) is a study of blood T cell repertoires in COVID-19. On the study more broadly: Spain, Italy and the United States supplied samples that represented acute and convalescent COVID-19.

J lost 2 bases, V lost 4 bases, and 21 bases had no gene match. The CDR3 covers 19 residues. The germline V gene has CDR1 SGHNT and CDR2 YYREEE (reference sequence). Using immunoSEQ multiplex PCR, the repertoire was profiled, and TCRdb retains in-frame clones only, with some absent. Of around 150,000 clones in the sample, approximately 91% were seen once. The sample comprised peripheral blood. This sequence joins TRBV5-4 and TRBJ2-7, with 7 nucleotides matching TRBD1. This TCR derives from a man aged 18 to 29 with acute or convalescent COVID-19. CDR3 nucleotide sequence: TGTGCCAGCAGCGTTTCTTTGACAGGGCTGGTCCCCCCCACCTACGAGCAGTACTTC. This gives the protein CASSVSLTGLVPPTYEQYF.